This T cell receptor beta chain was obtained from a study of blood T cell repertoires in COVID-19. Study details: Specimens from acute and convalescent COVID-19 originated in the United States, Italy and Spain. From T cells, B-cell-depleted T cells, or PBMCs came the material, which was cDNA or gDNA.

This clone occurred a few times. The data were produced by immunoSEQ multiplex PCR, yet TCRdb's version contains in-frame clones alone and is incomplete. The sample lists fewer than 200,000 clones; about 83% were seen once. Unmatched junction bases numbered 10, after V lost 2 bases and J lost 5 bases. The CDR3 loop spans 16 amino acids. Germline V gene data show CDR1 as KGHSH and CDR2 as LQKENI. The receptor was isolated from a woman between 65 and 79 years old who had recovered from COVID-19. The rearrangement uses TRBV18 and TRBJ1-2; 8 bases are shared with TRBD1. Sequenced material: peripheral blood. The CDR3 spells CASSPGSSRGLYGYTF. In DNA, the CDR3 is TGTGCCAGCTCACCAGGGAGTAGCAGGGGGCTGTATGGCTACACCTTC.